This T cell receptor beta chain originates from a study of cytomegalovirus exposure and HLA in healthy donors. This PCR relied on a set of 60 Vbeta primers and 13 Jbeta primers. Assay used: immunoSEQ multiplex PCR; TCRdb lists only in-frame clones, some missing. The data hold 75,000 to 100,000 clones, with 65% to 75% observed a single time. On this clone: Its antigen remains unknown.

Study-wide findings and caveats: Earlier findings revealed that most TCR beta V segments proved productive either about 90% or about 30% of the time.

The CDR3 length is 13 residues. Germline-derived CDR1 and CDR2 are MRHNA and SNTAGT. The V gene lost 4 bases and the J gene lost 0 bases, with 6 bases spanning the gap. Sequenced: PBMCs. The source is a woman in her seventies in good health and CMV-seropositive. The chain links TRBV6-4 to TRBJ1-1; D not resolved. For the CDR3, the DNA is TGTGCCAGCAGTGTGTTCATGAACACTGAAGCTTTCTTT. Protein product: CASSVFMNTEAFF.